Listed below are T cell receptor beta chains from one sample, sequenced in a study of CD8 T cells in ankylosing spondylitis. One entry per CDR3 protein results from TCRdb running MiXCR on the 5' RACE reads. The sample lists hundreds of thousands of distinct CDR3 sequences; 15% to 20% were seen once. The sequenced sample consisted of blood, either unsorted or a sorted T cell fraction (not recorded which). Every receptor here comes from a male donor with ankylosing spondylitis. Each CDR3 is given with its conserved first and last residue. D genes are given only for firm matches. The listing skips clone size in some rows; elsewhere it reads once, few, many or a size class.

clone size: .
J gene: TRBJ2-1
D gene: .
V gene: TRBV20-1
CDR3 protein: CSAEGLADSYNEQFF
CDR3 DNA: TGCAGTGCTGAGGGGCTGGCCGACTCCTACAATGAGCAGTTCTTC

clone size: few
J gene: TRBJ2-1
D gene: .
V gene: TRBV19
CDR3 protein: CASSIGAPNEQFF
CDR3 DNA: TGTGCCAGTAGTATAGGAGCTCCCAATGAGCAGTTCTTC

clone size: .
J gene: TRBJ2-7
D gene: .
V gene: TRBV30
CDR3 protein: CASRWDNDEQYF
CDR3 DNA: TGTGCCTCGAGGTGGGACAACGACGAGCAGTACTTC

clone size: .
J gene: TRBJ1-3
D gene: .
V gene: TRBV29-1
CDR3 protein: CSVEDVWTETGNTIYF
CDR3 DNA: TGCAGCGTTGAAGATGTTTGGACAGAAACTGGAAACACCATATATTTT

clone size: .
J gene: TRBJ2-7
D gene: .
V gene: TRBV4-1
CDR3 protein: CASSQDGAGLTEEQYF
CDR3 DNA: TGCGCCAGCAGCCAAGACGGAGCAGGTCTAACGGAGGAGCAGTACTTC

clone size: .
J gene: TRBJ2-1
D gene: .
V gene: TRBV12-3/TRBV12-4
CDR3 protein: CASSFRRNPYNEQFF
CDR3 DNA: TGTGCCAGCAGTTTCCGACGGAATCCCTACAATGAGCAGTTCTTC

clone size: few
J gene: TRBJ2-1
D gene: TRBD1
V gene: TRBV4-1
CDR3 protein: CASTGGDEQFF
CDR3 DNA: TGCGCCAGCACAGGGGGTGATGAGCAGTTCTTC

clone size: .
J gene: TRBJ2-5
D gene: .
V gene: TRBV10-3
CDR3 protein: CAISEPMLSPETQYF
CDR3 DNA: TGTGCCATCAGCGAGCCAATGCTAAGTCCGGAGACCCAGTACTTC

clone size: few
J gene: TRBJ2-2
D gene: .
V gene: TRBV24-1
CDR3 protein: CATSESGSTGELFF
CDR3 DNA: TGTGCCACCAGTGAGTCAGGGTCCACCGGGGAGCTGTTTTTT

clone size: few
J gene: TRBJ2-1
D gene: .
V gene: TRBV27
CDR3 protein: CASSLSSSGDEQFF
CDR3 DNA: TGTGCCAGCAGTTTAAGTTCTTCAGGGGATGAGCAGTTCTTC

clone size: .
J gene: TRBJ2-6
D gene: TRBD1
V gene: TRBV20-1
CDR3 protein: CSASAMGSDRGRSGANVLTF
CDR3 DNA: TGCAGTGCTAGCGCGATGGGATCGGACAGGGGTAGATCTGGGGCCAACGTCCTGACTTTC

clone size: many
J gene: TRBJ1-2
D gene: .
V gene: TRBV25-1
CDR3 protein: CASSDDTYGYTF
CDR3 DNA: TGTGCCAGCAGTGATGACACCTATGGCTACACCTTC

clone size: .
J gene: TRBJ2-1
D gene: .
V gene: TRBV2
CDR3 protein: CASSEDSYSLNEQFF
CDR3 DNA: TGTGCCAGCAGTGAGGACTCCTACAGTCTCAATGAGCAGTTCTTC

clone size: few
J gene: TRBJ2-1
D gene: TRBD2
V gene: TRBV5-5
CDR3 protein: CASKREGMGYNEQFF
CDR3 DNA: TGTGCCAGCAAGCGGGAGGGCATGGGATACAATGAGCAGTTCTTC

clone size: .
J gene: TRBJ1-1
D gene: .
V gene: TRBV4-2
CDR3 protein: CASSQAGAGTEAFF
CDR3 DNA: TGTGCCAGCAGCCAAGCAGGGGCGGGCACTGAAGCTTTCTTT

clone size: .
J gene: TRBJ2-7
D gene: TRBD1
V gene: TRBV6-1
CDR3 protein: CASSADRETYEQYF
CDR3 DNA: TGTGCCAGCAGCGCGGACAGGGAGACCTACGAGCAGTACTTC

clone size: few
J gene: TRBJ2-1
D gene: .
V gene: TRBV24-1
CDR3 protein: CATSDSLNGAINEQFF
CDR3 DNA: TGTGCCACCAGTGATTCCCTCAATGGGGCCATCAATGAGCAGTTCTTC

clone size: few
J gene: TRBJ2-7
D gene: TRBD1
V gene: TRBV7-6
CDR3 protein: CASSLYIGTGESYEQYF
CDR3 DNA: TGTGCCAGCAGCTTATACATCGGGACAGGGGAATCCTACGAGCAGTACTTC

clone size: few
J gene: TRBJ2-7
D gene: TRBD1
V gene: TRBV4-3
CDR3 protein: CASSQVIAGTGDYEQYF
CDR3 DNA: TGCGCCAGCAGCCAAGTTATTGCCGGGACAGGGGACTACGAGCAGTACTTC

clone size: few
J gene: TRBJ2-1
D gene: .
V gene: TRBV4-1
CDR3 protein: CASSPLMSSYNEQFF
CDR3 DNA: TGCGCCAGCAGCCCCTTGATGAGCTCCTACAATGAGCAGTTCTTC

clone size: few
J gene: TRBJ2-2
D gene: .
V gene: TRBV29-1
CDR3 protein: CSVVGGPWGGELFF
CDR3 DNA: TGCAGCGTTGTCGGGGGGCCCTGGGGCGGGGAGCTGTTTTTT

clone size: few
J gene: TRBJ2-7
D gene: TRBD1
V gene: TRBV12-3/TRBV12-4
CDR3 protein: CASSRGTGRGEQYF
CDR3 DNA: TGTGCCAGCAGCCGCGGGACAGGGCGCGGAGAGCAGTACTTC

clone size: .
J gene: TRBJ2-7
D gene: TRBD2
V gene: TRBV12-3/TRBV12-4
CDR3 protein: CASSSSGRGYEQYF
CDR3 DNA: TGTGCCAGCAGTTCTAGCGGGAGAGGTTACGAGCAGTACTTC

clone size: .
J gene: TRBJ2-6
D gene: .
V gene: TRBV7-9
CDR3 protein: CAVRPPGANVLTF
CDR3 DNA: TGTGCCGTACGTCCCCCTGGGGCCAACGTCCTGACTTTC

clone size: few
J gene: TRBJ1-1
D gene: .
V gene: TRBV4-1
CDR3 protein: CASSQDARSTEAFF
CDR3 DNA: TGCGCCAGCAGCCAAGATGCCCGGAGCACTGAAGCTTTCTTT

clone size: .
J gene: TRBJ2-1
D gene: TRBD2
V gene: TRBV20-1
CDR3 protein: CSASPGTTSSYNEQFF
CDR3 DNA: TGCAGTGCTAGCCCGGGGACTACCTCCTCCTACAATGAGCAGTTCTTC

clone size: .
J gene: TRBJ1-1
D gene: TRBD1
V gene: TRBV28
CDR3 protein: CASSSTRQGVDTEAFF
CDR3 DNA: TGTGCCAGCAGTAGCACCAGACAGGGGGTTGACACTGAAGCTTTCTTT

clone size: many
J gene: TRBJ2-4
D gene: TRBD2
V gene: TRBV12-3/TRBV12-4
CDR3 protein: CASSLPVAGFAKNIQYF
CDR3 DNA: TGTGCCAGCAGTCTCCCGGTAGCGGGCTTTGCCAAAAACATTCAGTACTTC

clone size: many
J gene: TRBJ2-1
D gene: .
V gene: TRBV29-1
CDR3 protein: CSWRGPSYEQFF
CDR3 DNA: TGCAGCTGGCGCGGGCCGAGTTATGAGCAGTTCTTC